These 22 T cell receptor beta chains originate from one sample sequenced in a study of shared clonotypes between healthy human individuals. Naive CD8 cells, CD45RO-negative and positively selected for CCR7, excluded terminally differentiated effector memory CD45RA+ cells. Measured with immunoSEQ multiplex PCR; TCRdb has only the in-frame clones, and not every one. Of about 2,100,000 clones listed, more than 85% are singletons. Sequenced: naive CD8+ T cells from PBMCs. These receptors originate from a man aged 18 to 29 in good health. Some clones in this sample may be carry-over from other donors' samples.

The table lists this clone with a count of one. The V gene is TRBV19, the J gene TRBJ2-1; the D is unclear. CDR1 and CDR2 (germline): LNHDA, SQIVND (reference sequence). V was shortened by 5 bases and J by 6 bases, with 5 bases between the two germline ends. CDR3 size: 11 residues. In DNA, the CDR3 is TGTGCCAGTAGTGGGTCCAATGAGCAGTTCTTC. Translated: CASSGSNEQFF. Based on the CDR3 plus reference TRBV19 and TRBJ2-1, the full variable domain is DGGITQSPKYLFRKEGQNVTLSCEQNLNHDAMYWYRQDPGQGLRLIYYSQIVNDFQKGDIAEGYSVSREKKESFPLTVTSAQKNPTAFYLCASSGSNEQFFGPGTRLTVL.

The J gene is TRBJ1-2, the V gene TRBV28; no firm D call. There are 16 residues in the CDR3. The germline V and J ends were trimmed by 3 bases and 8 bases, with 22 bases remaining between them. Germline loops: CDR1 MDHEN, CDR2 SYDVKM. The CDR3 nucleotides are TGTGCCAGCAGTTTTCAGTATGTTAACTACAGAGAAGGCTACACCTTC. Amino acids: CASSFQYVNYREGYTF.

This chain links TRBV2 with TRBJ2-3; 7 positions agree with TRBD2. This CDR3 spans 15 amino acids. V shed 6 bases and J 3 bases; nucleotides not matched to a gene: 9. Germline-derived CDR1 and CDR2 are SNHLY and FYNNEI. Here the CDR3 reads CASSPAASGTDTQYF. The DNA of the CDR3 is TGTGCCAGCAGCCCGGCGGCTAGCGGAACAGATACGCAGTATTTT.

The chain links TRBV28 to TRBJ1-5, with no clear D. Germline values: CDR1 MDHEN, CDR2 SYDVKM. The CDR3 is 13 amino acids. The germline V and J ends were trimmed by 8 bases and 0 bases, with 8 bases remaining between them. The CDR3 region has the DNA TGTGCCAGCTCTGTATTTAGCAATCAGCCCCAGCATTTT. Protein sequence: CASSVFSNQPQHF.

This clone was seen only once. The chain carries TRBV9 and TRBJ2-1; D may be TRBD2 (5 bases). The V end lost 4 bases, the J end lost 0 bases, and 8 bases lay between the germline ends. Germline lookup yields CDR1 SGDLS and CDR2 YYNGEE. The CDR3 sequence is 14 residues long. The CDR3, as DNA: TGTGCCAGCAGCCCGCGGGCCTCCTACAATGAGCAGTTCTTC. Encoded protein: CASSPRASYNEQFF.

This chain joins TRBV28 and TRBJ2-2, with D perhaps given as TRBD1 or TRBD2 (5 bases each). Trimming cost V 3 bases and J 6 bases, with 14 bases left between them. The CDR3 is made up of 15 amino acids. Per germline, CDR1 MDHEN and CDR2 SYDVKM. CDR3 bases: TGTGCCAGCAGTTTCTACGGGACGTCCTCCGGGGAGCTGTTTTTT. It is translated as CASSFYGTSSGELFF.

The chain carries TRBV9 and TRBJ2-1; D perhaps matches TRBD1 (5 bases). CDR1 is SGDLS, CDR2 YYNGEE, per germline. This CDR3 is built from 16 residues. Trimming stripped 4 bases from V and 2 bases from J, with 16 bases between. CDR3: CASSSPRTNPYNEQFF. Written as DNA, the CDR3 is TGTGCCAGCAGCTCACCACGGACAAATCCCTACAATGAGCAGTTCTTC.

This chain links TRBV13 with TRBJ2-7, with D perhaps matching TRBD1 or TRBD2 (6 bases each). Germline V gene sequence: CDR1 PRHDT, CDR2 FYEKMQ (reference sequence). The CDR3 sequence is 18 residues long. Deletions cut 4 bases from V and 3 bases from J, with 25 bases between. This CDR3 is CASSSALGLNPGHYEQYF. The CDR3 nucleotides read TGTGCCAGCAGCTCCGCCTTAGGACTAAACCCGGGACACTACGAGCAGTACTTC.

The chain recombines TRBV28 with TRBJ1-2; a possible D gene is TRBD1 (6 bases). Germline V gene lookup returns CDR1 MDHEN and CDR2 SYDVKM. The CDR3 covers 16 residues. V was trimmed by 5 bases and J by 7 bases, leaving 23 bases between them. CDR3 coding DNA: TGTGCCAGCAGTCCCCGTTGGTGGGGGGCGCATTTTGGCTACACCTTC. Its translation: CASSPRWWGAHFGYTF.

CDR3 sequence reads: CASSLGQYYGYTF. The DNA of the CDR3 is TGTGCCAGCAGCTTGGGGCAGTACTATGGCTACACCTTC. This chain joins TRBV5-6 and TRBJ1-2, with no clear D. Trimming removed 0 bases from V and 3 bases from J, with 6 bases in between. CDR1 is SGHDT, CDR2 YYEEEE, per germline. The CDR3 runs 13 residues.

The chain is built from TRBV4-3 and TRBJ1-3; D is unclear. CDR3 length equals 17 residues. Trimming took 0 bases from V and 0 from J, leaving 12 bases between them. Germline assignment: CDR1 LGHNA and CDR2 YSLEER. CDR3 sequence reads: CASSQDWPWSSGNTIYF. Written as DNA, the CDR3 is TGCGCCAGCAGCCAAGATTGGCCGTGGAGCTCTGGAAACACCATATATTTT.

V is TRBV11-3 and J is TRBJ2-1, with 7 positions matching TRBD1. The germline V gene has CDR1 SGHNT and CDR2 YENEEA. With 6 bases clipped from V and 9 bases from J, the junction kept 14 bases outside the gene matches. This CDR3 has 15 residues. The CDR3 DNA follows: TGTGCCAGCAGTCGCGGACAGGTTGGAGTAAGTGAGCAGTTCTTC. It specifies CASSRGQVGVSEQFF.

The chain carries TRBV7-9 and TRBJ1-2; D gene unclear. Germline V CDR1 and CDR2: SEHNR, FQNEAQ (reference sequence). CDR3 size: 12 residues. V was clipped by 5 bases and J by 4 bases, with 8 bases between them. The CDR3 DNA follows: TGTGCCAGCAGCGCTGACTTCTATGGCTACACCTTC. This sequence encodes CASSADFYGYTF.

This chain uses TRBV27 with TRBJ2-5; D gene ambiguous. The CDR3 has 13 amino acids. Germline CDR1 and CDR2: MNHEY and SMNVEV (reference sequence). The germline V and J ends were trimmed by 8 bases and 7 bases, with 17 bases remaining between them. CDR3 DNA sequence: TGTGCCAGCGGGTCGACCTCGTGGGGGACCCAGTACTTC. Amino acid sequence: CASGSTSWGTQYF.

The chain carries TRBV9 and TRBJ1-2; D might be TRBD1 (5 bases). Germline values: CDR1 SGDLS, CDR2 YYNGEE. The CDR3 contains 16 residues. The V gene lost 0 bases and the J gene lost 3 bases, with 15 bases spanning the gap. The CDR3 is CASSVASGRGDYGYTF. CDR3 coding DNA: TGTGCCAGCAGCGTAGCATCAGGCCGAGGGGACTATGGCTACACCTTC.

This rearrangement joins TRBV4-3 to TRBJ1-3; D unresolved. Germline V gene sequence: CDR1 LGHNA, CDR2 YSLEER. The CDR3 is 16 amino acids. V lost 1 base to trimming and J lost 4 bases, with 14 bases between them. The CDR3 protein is CASSQVYGGEGNTIYF. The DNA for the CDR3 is TGCGCCAGCAGCCAAGTGTACGGTGGTGAGGGAAACACCATATATTTT.

In DNA form, the CDR3 reads TGTGCCAGCAGCTTAGGAGCCGGGATGTCTGAAGCTTTCTTT. As protein: CASSLGAGMSEAFF. The chain is built from TRBV13 and TRBJ1-1; D is unresolved. Trimming shortened V by 0 bases and J by 6 bases, and 11 bases separated the two germline ends. The CDR3 has 14 amino acids. Germline-derived CDR1 and CDR2 are PRHDT and FYEKMQ (reference sequence). Filled out from reference TRBV13 and TRBJ1-1, the complete variable domain reads AAGVIQSPRHLIKEKRETATLKCYPIPRHDTVYWYQQGPGQDPQFLISFYEKMQSDKGSIPDRFSAQQFSDYHSELNMSSLELGDSALYFCASSLGAGMSEAFFGQGTRLTVV.

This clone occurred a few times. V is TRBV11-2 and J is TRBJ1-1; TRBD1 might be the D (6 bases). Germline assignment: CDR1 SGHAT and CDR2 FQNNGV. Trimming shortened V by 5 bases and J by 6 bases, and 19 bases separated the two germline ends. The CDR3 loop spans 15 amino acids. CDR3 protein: CASSPLSRGLAEAFF. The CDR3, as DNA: TGTGCCAGCAGCCCATTGTCGAGGGGGTTGGCTGAAGCTTTCTTT.

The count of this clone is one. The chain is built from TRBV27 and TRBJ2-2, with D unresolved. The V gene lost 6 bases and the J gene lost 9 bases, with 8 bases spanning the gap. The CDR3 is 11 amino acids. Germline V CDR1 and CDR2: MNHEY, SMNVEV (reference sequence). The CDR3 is CASRSPWELFF. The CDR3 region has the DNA TGTGCCAGCAGATCTCCTTGGGAGCTGTTTTTT.

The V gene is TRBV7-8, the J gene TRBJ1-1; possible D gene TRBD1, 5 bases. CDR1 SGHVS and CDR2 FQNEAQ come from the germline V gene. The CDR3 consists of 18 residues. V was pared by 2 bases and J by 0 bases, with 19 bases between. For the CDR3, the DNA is TGTGCCAGCAGCTTATCAGGGATAAGTATCGGGATGAACACTGAAGCTTTCTTT. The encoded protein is CASSLSGISIGMNTEAFF.

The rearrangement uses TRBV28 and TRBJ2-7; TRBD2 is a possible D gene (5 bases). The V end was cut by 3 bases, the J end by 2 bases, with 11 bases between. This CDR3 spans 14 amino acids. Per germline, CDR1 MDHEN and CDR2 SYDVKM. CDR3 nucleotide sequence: TGTGCCAGCAGTTTGACCGGGGAGACCTACGAGCAGTACTTC. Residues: CASSLTGETYEQYF.

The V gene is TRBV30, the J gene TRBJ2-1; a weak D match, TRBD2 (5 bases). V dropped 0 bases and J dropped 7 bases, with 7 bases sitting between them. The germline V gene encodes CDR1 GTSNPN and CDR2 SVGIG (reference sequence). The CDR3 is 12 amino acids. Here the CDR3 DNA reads TGTGCCTGGAGTGTTGAGGGAAATGAGCAGTTCTTC. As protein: CAWSVEGNEQFF.